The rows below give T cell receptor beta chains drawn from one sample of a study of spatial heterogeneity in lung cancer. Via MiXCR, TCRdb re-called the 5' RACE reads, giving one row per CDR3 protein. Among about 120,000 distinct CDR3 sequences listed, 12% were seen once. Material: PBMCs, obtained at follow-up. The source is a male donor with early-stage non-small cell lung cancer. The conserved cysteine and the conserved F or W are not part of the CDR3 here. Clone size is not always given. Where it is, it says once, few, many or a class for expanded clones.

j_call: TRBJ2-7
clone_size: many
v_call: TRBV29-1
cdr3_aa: SVAGTEEQY

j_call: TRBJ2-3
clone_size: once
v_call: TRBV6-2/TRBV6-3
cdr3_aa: ASSYFILAGGTDTQY

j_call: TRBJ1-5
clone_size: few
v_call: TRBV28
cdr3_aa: ASSLPYSNQPQH

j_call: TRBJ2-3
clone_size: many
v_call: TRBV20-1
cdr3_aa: SARMVGGTQY

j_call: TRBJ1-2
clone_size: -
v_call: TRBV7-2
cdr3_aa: ASSFFSDANYGYT

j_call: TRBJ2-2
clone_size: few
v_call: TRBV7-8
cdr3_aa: ASSLALDRGVYTGELF

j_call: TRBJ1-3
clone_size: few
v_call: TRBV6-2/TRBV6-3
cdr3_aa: GSHPTSGNTIY

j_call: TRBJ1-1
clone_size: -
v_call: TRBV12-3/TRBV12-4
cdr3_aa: ASSPTVGRGTEAF

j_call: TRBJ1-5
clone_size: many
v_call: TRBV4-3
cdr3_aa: ASSHVGANQPQH

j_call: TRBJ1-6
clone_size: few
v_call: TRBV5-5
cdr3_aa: ASSLGRDSRRPLH

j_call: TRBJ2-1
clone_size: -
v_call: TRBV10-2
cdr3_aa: ASSEGTSGGGKDEQF

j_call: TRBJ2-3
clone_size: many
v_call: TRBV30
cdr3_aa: AWRTSGAADTQY